This record looks at one T cell receptor (beta chain) sequence and its context. This clonotype has ten or more counts. Its specific antigen is unknown. No base qualities exist here, and no much larger clone lies one base off it. This sample was included in a study of neurological immune-mediated disorders (dated by TCRdb to the late 2010s). Regarding the study in general: Using UMI-based sequencing, the study compared peripheral blood TCR-beta repertoires from patients with HTLV-I-associated myelopathy (HAM/TSP), patients with multiple sclerosis, and healthy controls. Longitudinal samples, technical triplicates and paired sorted CD4+ and CD8+ T-cell subsets, alongside PBMC samples, were included among the 106 TCR-beta libraries. The cohort was made up of about 68 subjects, consisting of some 14 HAM/TSP patients, some 34 multiple sclerosis patients and about 20 healthy controls.

Beyond this particular receptor, the publication reports: TCR clonal expansion was greatest in HAM/TSP patients and smallest in MS patients, who ranked below even healthy controls. No identical CDR3 amino acid sequences were found to be shared among expanded clones across subjects, suggesting that TCR-beta repertoires were private in all groups.

cDNA was synthesized by template-switch 5'RACE using a primer with a 10-nucleotide random unique molecular identifier that tagged each TCR transcript. Every sequencing run yielded over 180 million TCR-beta sequences covering 15-18 subjects. Total RNA was extracted with the RNeasy kit. TCR-beta VDJ regions were amplified with primers for the TCR constant region and the 5'RACE anchor, using the KAPA Real-time Library Amplification kit. A first PCR added sample indexes and Illumina adaptors, and a second PCR then raised library yield. After Ampure bead purification, the roughly 650 bp TCR product was size-selected on a 2% E-gel SizeSelection system. Before pooling, library quality was checked on a Bioanalyzer, concentration was measured with Qubit, and libraries were quantified with the Kapa Library Quantification kit. An Illumina HiSeq 2500 was used to sequence the libraries paired-end at 2 x 150 bp. To increase sequence diversity, about 23-32% phiX was spiked into each library pool. In the source study's methods: Quality-filtered reads were processed with the UMI-based MiGEC pipeline, and over 80% of raw TCR sequences were removed by the MiGEC pipeline during error correction. IMGT germline references were used for aligning VDJ genes, and each clonotype was defined as a unique CDR3 amino acid sequence together with its V-J genes. Clonal expansion, Shannon diversity, and CDR3 relatedness (CalcPairwiseDistances, ClusterSamples) were evaluated with VDJtools, and phylogenetic trees were built with CLCbio workbench. Using coefficient-of-variation modelling across technical triplicates, the study counted a clone as expanded if it had at least 8 unique UMIs. Through fastp at Q25 and MiXCR, TCRdb rebuilt clones from the public reads, retaining in-frame beta chains. A single entry per CDR3 protein holds the most common genes and DNA from its merged rows. The authors' filters were not applied to this entry. This sample lists roughly 50,000 distinct CDR3 sequences; roughly 26% were detected once. Roughly 25% of the sample is taken by the ten largest.

Healthy controls were blood bank volunteers in Maryland, USA. Unsorted PBMC libraries were generated from 2 million PBMCs stored in RNAlater at -80 °C until RNA extraction. PBMCs were separated from peripheral blood using Ficoll-Hypaque density gradient centrifugation and then cryopreserved in liquid nitrogen. Reading from cysteine to phenylalanine, the CDR3 counts 13 amino acids. CDR3 DNA only is kept here, 39 bases in frame from base 1. Taken from the germline V gene (reference sequence), the CDR1 and CDR2 loops are DFQATT and SNEGSKA. Trimming leaves V shorter by 5 bases and J shorter by 2 bases, with the junction holding 2 bases beyond the gene matches.

This sequence uses TRBV20-1 and TRBJ2-7; 11 of the junction bases match TRBD2. This TCR derives from a woman aged 70-85 years in good health. What was sequenced was PBMCs. CDR3 reads: CSARTSGPYEQYF. The DNA sequence is TGCAGTGCTCGGACTAGCGGGCCCTACGAGCAGTACTTC.